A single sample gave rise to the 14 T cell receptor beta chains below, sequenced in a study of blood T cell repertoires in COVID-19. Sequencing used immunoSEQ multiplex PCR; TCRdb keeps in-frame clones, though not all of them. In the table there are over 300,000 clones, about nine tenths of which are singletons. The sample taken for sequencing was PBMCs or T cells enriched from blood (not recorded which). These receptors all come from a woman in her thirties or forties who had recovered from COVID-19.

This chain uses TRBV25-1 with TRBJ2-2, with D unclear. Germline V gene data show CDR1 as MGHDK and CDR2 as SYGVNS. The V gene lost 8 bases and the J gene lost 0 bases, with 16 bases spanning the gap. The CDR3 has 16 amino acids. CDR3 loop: CASSLLYTSNTGELFF. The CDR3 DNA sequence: TGTGCCAGCTCCCTCCTTTATACTTCGAACACCGGGGAGCTGTTTTTT.

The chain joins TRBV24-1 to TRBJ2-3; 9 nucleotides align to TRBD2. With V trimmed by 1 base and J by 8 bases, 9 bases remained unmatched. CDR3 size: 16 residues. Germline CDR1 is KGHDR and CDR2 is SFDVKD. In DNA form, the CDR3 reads TGTGCCACCAGTGATTTAACGGCGGGGGGGTCAGGTACGCAGTATTTT. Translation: CATSDLTAGGSGTQYF.

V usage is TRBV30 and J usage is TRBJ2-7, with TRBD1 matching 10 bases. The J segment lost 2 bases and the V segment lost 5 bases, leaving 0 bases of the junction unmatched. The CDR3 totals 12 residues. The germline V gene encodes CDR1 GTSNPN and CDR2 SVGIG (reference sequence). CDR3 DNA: TGTGCCTGGGGACAGGGGGCCTACGAGCAGTACTTC. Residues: CAWGQGAYEQYF.

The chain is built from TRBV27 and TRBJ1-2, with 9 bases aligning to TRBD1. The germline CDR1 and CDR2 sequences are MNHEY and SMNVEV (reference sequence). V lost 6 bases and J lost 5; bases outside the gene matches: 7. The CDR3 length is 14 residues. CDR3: CASRGQGLVYGYTF. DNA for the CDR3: TGTGCCAGCAGAGGACAGGGGCTAGTTTATGGCTACACCTTC.

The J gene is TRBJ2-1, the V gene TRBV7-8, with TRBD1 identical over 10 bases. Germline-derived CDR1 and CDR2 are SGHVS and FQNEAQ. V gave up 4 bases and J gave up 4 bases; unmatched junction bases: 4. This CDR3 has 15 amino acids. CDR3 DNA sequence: TGTGCCAGCAGCTCCGACAGGGGGCAATACAATGAGCAGTTCTTC. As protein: CASSSDRGQYNEQFF. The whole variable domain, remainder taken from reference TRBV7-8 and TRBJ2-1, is GAGVSQSPRYKVAKRGQDVALRCDPISGHVSLFWYQQALGQGPEFLTYFQNEAQLDKSGLPSDRFFAERPEGSVSTLKIQRTQQEDSAVYLCASSSDRGQYNEQFFGPGTRLTVL.

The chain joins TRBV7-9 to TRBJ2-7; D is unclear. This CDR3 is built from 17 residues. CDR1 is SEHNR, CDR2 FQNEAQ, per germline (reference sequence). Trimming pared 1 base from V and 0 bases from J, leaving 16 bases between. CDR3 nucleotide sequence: TGTGCCAGCAGCTTAGGAGGTGAGCTCGGGTCCTCCTACGAGCAGTACTTC. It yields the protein CASSLGGELGSSYEQYF. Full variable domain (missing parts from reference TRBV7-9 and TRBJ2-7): DTGVSQNPRHKITKRGQNVTFRCDPISEHNRLYWYRQTLGQGPEFLTYFQNEAQLEKSRLLSDRFSAERPKGSFSTLEIQRTEQGDSAMYLCASSLGGELGSSYEQYFGPGTRLTVT.

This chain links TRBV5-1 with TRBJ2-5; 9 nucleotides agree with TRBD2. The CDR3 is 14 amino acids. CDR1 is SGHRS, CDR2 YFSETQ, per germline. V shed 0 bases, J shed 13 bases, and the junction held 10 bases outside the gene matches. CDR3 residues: CASSLALAGEALYF. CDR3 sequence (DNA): TGCGCCAGCAGCTTGGCACTAGCGGGCGAAGCTTTGTACTTC.

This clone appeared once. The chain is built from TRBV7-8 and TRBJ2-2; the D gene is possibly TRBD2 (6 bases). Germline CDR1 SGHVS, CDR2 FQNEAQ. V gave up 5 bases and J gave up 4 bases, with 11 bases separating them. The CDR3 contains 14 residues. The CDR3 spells CASSPGLTTGELFF. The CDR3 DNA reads TGTGCCAGCAGCCCGGGACTTACCACCGGGGAGCTGTTTTTT.

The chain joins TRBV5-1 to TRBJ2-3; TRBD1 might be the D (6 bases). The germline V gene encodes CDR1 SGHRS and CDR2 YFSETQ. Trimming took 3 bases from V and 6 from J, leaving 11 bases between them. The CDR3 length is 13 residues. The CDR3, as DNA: TGCGCCAGCAGCTCGAGGGGGTTTGATACGCAGTATTTT. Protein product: CASSSRGFDTQYF.

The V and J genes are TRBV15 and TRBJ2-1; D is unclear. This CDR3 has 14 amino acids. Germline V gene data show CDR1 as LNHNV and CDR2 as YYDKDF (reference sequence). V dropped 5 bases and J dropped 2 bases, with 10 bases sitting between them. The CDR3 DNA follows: TGTGCCACCAGCCGACGTAGCACCTACAATGAGCAGTTCTTC. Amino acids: CATSRRSTYNEQFF.

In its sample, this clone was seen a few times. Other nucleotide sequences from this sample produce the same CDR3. CDR3 in DNA: TGTGCCAGCAGCCCGACAGGGAACACTGAAGCTTTCTTT. This encodes CASSPTGNTEAFF. V and J are TRBV7-3 and TRBJ1-1, with a tentative D call TRBD1 (6 bases). V was clipped by 5 bases and J by 1 base, with 8 bases between them. Germline V gene data show CDR1 as SGHTA and CDR2 as FQGTGA. The CDR3 extends over 13 amino acids.

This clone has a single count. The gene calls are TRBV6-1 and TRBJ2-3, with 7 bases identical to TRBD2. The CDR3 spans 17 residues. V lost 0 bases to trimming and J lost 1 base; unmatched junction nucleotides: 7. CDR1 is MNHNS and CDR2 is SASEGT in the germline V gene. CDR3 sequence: CASSEAKGGGGTDTQYF. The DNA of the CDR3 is TGTGCCAGCAGTGAAGCGAAGGGTGGGGGGGGCACAGATACGCAGTATTTT.

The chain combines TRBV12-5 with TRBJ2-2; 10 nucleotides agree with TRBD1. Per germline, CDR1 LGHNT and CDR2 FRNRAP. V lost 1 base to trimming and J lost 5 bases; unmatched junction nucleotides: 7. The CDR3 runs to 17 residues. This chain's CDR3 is CASGLADGTGVTGELFF. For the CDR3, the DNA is TGTGCTAGTGGTTTGGCAGACGGGACAGGGGTTACCGGGGAGCTGTTTTTT.

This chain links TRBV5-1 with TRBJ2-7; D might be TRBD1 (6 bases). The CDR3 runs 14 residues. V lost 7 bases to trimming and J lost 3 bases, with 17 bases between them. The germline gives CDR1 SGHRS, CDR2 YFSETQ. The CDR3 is CASEMGQGYYEQYF. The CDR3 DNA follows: TGCGCCAGCGAAATGGGGCAGGGGTACTACGAGCAGTACTTC.